These 29 T cell receptor beta chains were all obtained from the same sample, sequenced in a study of blood T cell repertoires in COVID-19. TCRdb keeps only in-frame clones here, not all; method: immunoSEQ multiplex PCR. Of about 260,000 clones in the sample, roughly 90% are singletons; the top ten hold 10% to 12%. The specimen sequenced was peripheral blood. Receptors were obtained from a woman between 25 and 40 years old with COVID-19, enrolled during active disease.

Turning to this clone: A read error may produce the germline difference seen at one junction end. The V call is TRBV7-2, the J call TRBJ2-5, with no clear D. This CDR3 is built from 14 residues. CDR1 and CDR2 (germline): SGHTA, FQGNSA. The chain's CDR3 is CASSLAIRAEIQYF. The CDR3 nucleotides read TGTGCCAGCAGCTTAGCAATCCGAGCCGAGATCCAGTACTTC.

This rearrangement joins TRBV28 to TRBJ1-4, with 8 bases that match TRBD1. Germline V CDR1 and CDR2: MDHEN, SYDVKM. This CDR3 has 15 residues. Germline trimming cut 2 bases from V and 8 bases from J; bases unmatched to any gene: 7. The CDR3 spells CASSLPDRAGEKLFF. CDR3 nucleotides: TGTGCCAGCAGTTTACCGGACAGGGCCGGGGAAAAACTGTTTTTT.

Regarding this clone: This CDR3 is also generated by other DNA sequences in the sample. The rearrangement links TRBV5-1 to TRBJ2-7; unclear D gene. Germline V lookup: CDR1 SGHRS, CDR2 YFSETQ. Deletions cut 2 bases from V and 6 bases from J, with 6 bases between. The CDR3 is made up of 11 amino acids. The CDR3 is CASSLAGEQYF. CDR3 sequence (DNA): TGCGCCAGCAGCTTAGCCGGCGAGCAGTACTTC. Combining the CDR3 with reference TRBV5-1 and TRBJ2-7 gives the whole variable domain KAGVTQTPRYLIKTRGQQVTLSCSPISGHRSVSWYQQTPGQGLQFLFEYFSETQRNKGNFPGRFSGRQFSNSRSEMNVSTLELGDSALYLCASSLAGEQYFGPGTRLTVT.

The rearrangement uses TRBV29-1 and TRBJ2-4; 7 bases match TRBD1. V shed 4 bases and J 2 bases; nucleotides not matched to a gene: 5. CDR3 length: 14 amino acids. Germline assignment: CDR1 SQVTM and CDR2 ANQGSEA. DNA for the CDR3: TGCAGCGTTGCAACAGGGGTGACCAAAAACATTCAGTACTTC. It yields the protein CSVATGVTKNIQYF.

This chain uses TRBV27 with TRBJ2-1, with D tentatively TRBD1 (6 bases). The V end was cut by 4 bases, the J end by 0 bases, with 10 bases between. The germline V gene has CDR1 MNHEY and CDR2 SMNVEV (reference sequence). CDR3 size: 15 residues. CDR3 in amino acids: CASSSGQSSYNEQFF. The CDR3 nucleotides read TGTGCCAGCAGTTCTGGACAGAGCTCCTACAATGAGCAGTTCTTC.

The chain employs TRBV5-1 and TRBJ1-6; 7 bases line up with TRBD1. The ends lost 2 bases at V and 9 bases at J; junction bases unmatched: 5. Looked up from germline, CDR1 is SGHRS and CDR2 is YFSETQ. This CDR3 comprises 14 residues. This CDR3 is CASSLVGGSSPLHF. DNA of the CDR3: TGCGCCAGCAGCTTAGTAGGGGGCAGTTCACCCCTCCACTTT.

This chain uses TRBV4-1 with TRBJ2-6, with D maybe TRBD1 (5 bases). The CDR3 loop spans 18 amino acids. The germline V and J ends were trimmed by 1 base and 0 bases, with 13 bases remaining between them. Per germline, CDR1 MGHRA and CDR2 YSYEKL. CDR3 sequence reads: CASSQGPGYGSGANVLTF. The DNA for the CDR3 is TGCGCCAGCAGCCAAGGTCCAGGGTACGGCTCTGGGGCCAACGTCCTGACTTTC.

About this clone: The identical CDR3 is also encoded by other nucleotide sequences in the sample. This sequence joins TRBV11-2 and TRBJ2-1, with 7 bases lining up with TRBD2. The CDR3 is made up of 15 amino acids. CDR1 SGHAT and CDR2 FQNNGV come from the germline V gene. After removal of 1 base from V and 3 bases from J, the junction contained 3 bases not matched to a gene. Written as DNA, the CDR3 is TGTGCCAGCAGCTTAGGGACTAGTGGCTACAATGAGCAGTTCTTC. Translated: CASSLGTSGYNEQFF.

The J gene is TRBJ2-7, the V gene TRBV7-9, with D perhaps TRBD1 (6 bases). V lost 2 bases and J lost 2, with 10 bases in between. Germline CDR1 SEHNR, CDR2 FQNEAQ (reference sequence). This CDR3 has 14 amino acids. CDR3 amino acids: CASSLLQGTYEQYF. In DNA, the CDR3 is TGTGCCAGCAGCTTACTTCAGGGGACCTACGAGCAGTACTTC.

The gene calls are TRBV6-6 and TRBJ2-6, with D unclear. Trimming cost V 6 bases and J 2 bases, with 11 bases left between them. This CDR3 comprises 15 residues. Germline CDR1 and CDR2: MNHNY and SVGAGI (reference sequence). In nucleotides, the CDR3 is TGTGCCAGCAGGGTCCCGGGTGCTGGGGCCAACGTCCTGACTTTC. This sequence encodes CASRVPGAGANVLTF.

The genes are TRBV10-3 and TRBJ2-7; D perhaps matches TRBD1 (6 bases). V lost 7 bases, J lost 2 bases, and 15 bases lay in between. From germline, CDR1 is ENHRY and CDR2 SYGVKD. This CDR3 spans 14 amino acids. The CDR3 spells CAIKSGDGAYEQYF. The DNA for the CDR3 is TGTGCCATCAAATCAGGGGACGGAGCCTACGAGCAGTACTTC.

V gene TRBV30 combines with J gene TRBJ2-7, with 9 positions matching TRBD1. Trimming took 0 bases from V and 5 from J; bases not matched to a gene: 5. There are 14 residues in the CDR3. CDR1 GTSNPN and CDR2 SVGIG come from the germline V gene (reference sequence). The CDR3 nucleotides are TGTGCCTGGAGTGTAGGGACAGGGAACGACGAGCAGTACTTC. Amino acid sequence: CAWSVGTGNDEQYF.

The rearrangement uses TRBV7-2 and TRBJ1-6; no reliable D call. Germline-derived CDR1 and CDR2 are SGHTA and FQGNSA. This CDR3 has 14 amino acids. Trimming shortened V by 5 bases and J by 14 bases, and 19 bases separated the two germline ends. CDR3 in amino acids: CASSPTTGIPTLHF. DNA of the CDR3: TGTGCCAGCAGCCCGACTACGGGGATCCCAACCCTCCACTTT.

The chain joins TRBV6-5 to TRBJ2-4; D is undetermined. Trimming pared 0 bases from V and 1 base from J, leaving 7 bases between. The germline V gene has CDR1 MNHEY and CDR2 SVGAGI. The CDR3 spans 15 residues. CDR3 amino acids: CASSYSSGAKNIQYF. In DNA, the CDR3 is TGTGCCAGCAGTTACTCCAGTGGCGCCAAAAACATTCAGTACTTC.

The chain employs TRBV4-3 and TRBJ2-7, with 8 positions matching TRBD1. Germline V gene data show CDR1 as LGHNA and CDR2 as YSLEER. After removal of 8 bases from V and 5 bases from J, the junction contained 11 bases not matched to a gene. This CDR3 contains 14 residues. CDR3 in amino acids: CASWSRGPLHEQYF. CDR3 nucleotides: TGCGCCAGCTGGTCCAGGGGGCCTCTCCACGAGCAGTACTTC.

The chain couples TRBV28 to TRBJ1-2; 8 nucleotides agree with TRBD1. This CDR3 comprises 12 residues. Trimming took 10 bases from V and 3 from J; bases not matched to a gene: 4. Germline V CDR1 and CDR2: MDHEN, SYDVKM. The CDR3 nucleotides read TGTGCCACCACGGGACAGGACTATGGCTACACCTTC. Amino acids: CATTGQDYGYTF.

A few counts support this clone. The V gene is TRBV19, the J gene TRBJ1-5; 8 bases are shared with TRBD1. This CDR3 is 14 amino acids long. CDR1 LNHDA and CDR2 SQIVND come from the germline V gene (reference sequence). V shed 3 bases, J shed 5 bases, and the junction held 3 bases outside the gene matches. CDR3 region: CASSMSGGYQPQHF. CDR3 DNA: TGTGCCAGTAGTATGTCAGGGGGCTATCAGCCCCAGCATTTT.

There are a few counts of this clone. This chain uses TRBV3-1 (or the pseudogene TRBV3-2) with TRBJ2-1; perhaps TRBD2 as D (6 bases). Trimming removed 3 bases from V and 4 bases from J, with 13 bases in between. Germline V gene sequence: CDR1 LGHDT, CDR2 YNNKEL (reference sequence). The CDR3 spans 15 residues. CDR3 region: CASSQIAGPYNEQFF. In DNA form, the CDR3 reads TGTGCCAGCAGCCAGATTGCGGGACCTTACAATGAGCAGTTCTTC.

V is TRBV7-2 and J is TRBJ2-1; D not resolved. Trimming pared 0 bases from V and 0 bases from J, leaving 12 bases between. CDR1 is SGHTA, CDR2 FQGNSA, per germline. This CDR3 is built from 17 residues. In nucleotides, the CDR3 is TGTGCCAGCAGCTTAGCTCGTGGCAGAAGCTCCTACAATGAGCAGTTCTTC. Translating it yields CASSLARGRSSYNEQFF.

This clone was seen only a few times. The chain carries TRBV7-2 and TRBJ1-1; D remains ambiguous. This CDR3 has 14 residues. Per the germline V gene, CDR1 is SGHTA and CDR2 is FQGNSA. V lost 1 base, J lost 9 bases, and 15 bases lay in between. The CDR3 region is CASSLGPRDQKAFF. CDR3 DNA sequence: TGTGCCAGCAGCTTAGGGCCCCGGGATCAGAAAGCTTTCTTT. Variable domain in full (rest from reference TRBV7-2 and TRBJ1-1): GAGVSQSPSNKVTEKGKDVELRCDPISGHTALYWYRQSLGQGLEFLIYFQGNSAPDKSGLPSDRFSAERTGGSVSTLTIQRTQQEDSAVYLCASSLGPRDQKAFFGQGTRLTVV.

The chain is built from TRBV7-9 and TRBJ1-4; TRBD1 is a possible D gene (5 bases). V was trimmed by 5 bases and J by 3 bases, leaving 7 bases between them. This CDR3 spans 13 amino acids. In germline, CDR1 is SEHNR, CDR2 FQNEAQ (reference sequence). The CDR3 DNA is TGTGCCAGCAGCCGGGGGGCTAATGAAAAACTGTTTTTT. Residues: CASSRGANEKLFF.

The rearrangement joins TRBV15 to TRBJ2-1; D is perhaps TRBD2 (5 bases). Deletions cut 5 bases from V and 0 bases from J, with 11 bases between. The CDR3 extends over 15 amino acids. Germline loops: CDR1 LNHNV, CDR2 YYDKDF (reference sequence). As DNA, the CDR3 is TGTGCCACCAGCGCGACTACCGGCTCCTACAATGAGCAGTTCTTC. Translating gives CATSATTGSYNEQFF.

The chain is built from TRBV5-1 and TRBJ2-5; perhaps TRBD1 as D (5 bases). V was cut by 0 bases and J by 5 bases, with 11 bases left in between. The CDR3 totals 14 residues. Germline V CDR1 and CDR2: SGHRS, YFSETQ. CDR3 sequence reads: CASSLGRVVETQYF. CDR3 in DNA: TGCGCCAGCAGCTTGGGCAGGGTGGTGGAGACCCAGTACTTC. Full variable domain (rest looked up from reference TRBV5-1 and TRBJ2-5): KAGVTQTPRYLIKTRGQQVTLSCSPISGHRSVSWYQQTPGQGLQFLFEYFSETQRNKGNFPGRFSGRQFSNSRSEMNVSTLELGDSALYLCASSLGRVVETQYFGPGTRLLVL.

The chain joins TRBV2 to TRBJ2-5, with TRBD2 matching over 10 bases. This CDR3 spans 18 amino acids. Germline CDR1 is SNHLY and CDR2 is FYNNEI. Losses at the gene ends were 2 bases for V and 2 bases for J; bases not matched to a gene: 11. The CDR3 is CASSESASGRRGQETQYF. CDR3 nucleotides: TGTGCCAGCAGTGAATCGGCTAGCGGGAGAAGAGGGCAAGAGACCCAGTACTTC.

The V gene is TRBV10-2, the J gene TRBJ2-5; 9 bases match TRBD1. After removal of 8 bases from V and 2 bases from J, the junction contained 12 bases not matched to a gene. This CDR3 is 16 amino acids long. CDR1 and CDR2 from the germline V gene are WSHSY and SAAADI. The CDR3 spells CASSRTGQGTQETQYF. The CDR3 region has the DNA TGCGCCAGCTCTAGGACCGGACAGGGGACACAAGAGACCCAGTACTTC.

The gene calls are TRBV2 and TRBJ2-1, with D tentatively TRBD1 (6 bases). CDR1 is SNHLY, CDR2 FYNNEI, per germline. With 4 bases removed from V and 8 bases from J, the gap between germline ends came to 27 bases. The CDR3 contains 18 residues. The CDR3 region is CASSVAPARTALVYEQFF. CDR3 coding DNA: TGTGCCAGCAGTGTGGCCCCCGCCCGGACAGCCCTCGTCTATGAGCAGTTCTTC.

The table lists this clone with a few counts. This chain connects TRBV5-5 to TRBJ1-5; D is possibly TRBD1 (5 bases). The CDR3 runs 15 residues. The germline CDR1 and CDR2 sequences are SGHKS and YYEKEE (reference sequence). V lost 1 base to trimming and J lost 5 bases, with 13 bases between them. Here the CDR3 reads CASSLRFAGHQPQHF. CDR3 nucleotide sequence: TGTGCCAGCAGCTTGAGGTTCGCAGGGCATCAGCCCCAGCATTTT.

This clone has just a few counts. The same CDR3 arises from other DNA sequences in this sample as well. This rearrangement joins TRBV27 to TRBJ2-5; tentative D call: TRBD2 (6 bases). Looked up from germline, CDR1 is MNHEY and CDR2 is SMNVEV (reference sequence). V dropped 5 bases and J dropped 5 bases, with 15 bases sitting between them. The CDR3 runs 14 residues. CDR3 protein: CASSPLRREETQYF. CDR3 nucleotides: TGTGCCAGCAGTCCCCTGCGGAGGGAGGAGACCCAGTACTTC.

The CDR3 DNA reads as TGTGCCAGCAGCCCGCCTGGACAGGGGGTAAATCAGCCCCAGCATTTT. Protein: CASSPPGQGVNQPQHF. The chain employs TRBV7-2 and TRBJ1-5; 10 bases map to TRBD1. V trimming: 5 bases; J trimming: 4 bases; junction bases outside the gene matches: 8. The V gene's germline CDR1 is SGHTA and CDR2 FQGNSA. The CDR3 is 16 amino acids. Looking up the rest from reference TRBV7-2 and TRBJ1-5 gives the full variable domain: GAGVSQSPSNKVTEKGKDVELRCDPISGHTALYWYRQSLGQGLEFLIYFQGNSAPDKSGLPSDRFSAERTGGSVSTLTIQRTQQEDSAVYLCASSPPGQGVNQPQHFGDGTRLSIL.